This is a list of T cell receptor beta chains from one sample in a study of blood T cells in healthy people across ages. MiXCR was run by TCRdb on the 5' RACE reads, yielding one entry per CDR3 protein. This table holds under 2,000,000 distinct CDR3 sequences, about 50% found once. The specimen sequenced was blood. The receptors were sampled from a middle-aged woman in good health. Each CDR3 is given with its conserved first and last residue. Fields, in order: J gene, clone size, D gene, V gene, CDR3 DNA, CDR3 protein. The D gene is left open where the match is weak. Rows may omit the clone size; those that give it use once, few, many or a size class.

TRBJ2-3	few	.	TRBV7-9	TGTGCCAGCAGCTTCGGACCGGCTACGCAGTATTTT	CASSFGPATQYF
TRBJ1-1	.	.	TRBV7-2	TGTGCCAGCAGCCGAACAGTGGGTGTCACTGAAGCTTTCTTT	CASSRTVGVTEAFF
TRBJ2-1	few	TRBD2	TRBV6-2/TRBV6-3	TGTGCCAGCAGTTTCCTAGCGGGGGGGCGCAATGAGCAGTTCTTC	CASSFLAGGRNEQFF
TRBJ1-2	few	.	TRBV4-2	TGTGCCAGCAGCCAAGAAACACAGAGTCCCTATGGCTACACCTTC	CASSQETQSPYGYTF
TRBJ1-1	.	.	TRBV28	TGTGCCAGCAGTTTATTTGGCCATCGCGCTTTCTTT	CASSLFGHRAFF
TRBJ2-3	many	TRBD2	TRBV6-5	TGTGCCAGCAGTGACGGGGGGGCAGATACGCAGTATTTT	CASSDGGADTQYF
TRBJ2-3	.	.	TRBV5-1	TGCGCCAGCAGCTTGGCAGGGGCCCCAAGCACAGATACGCAGTATTTT	CASSLAGAPSTDTQYF
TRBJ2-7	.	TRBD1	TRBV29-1	TGCAGCGTAGACGACGGACAGGGGGTTCGGTACGAGCAGTACTTC	CSVDDGQGVRYEQYF
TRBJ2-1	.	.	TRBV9	TGTGCCAGCAGCGCGCAACCAGACTTCAATGGGCAGTTCTTC	CASSAQPDFNGQFF
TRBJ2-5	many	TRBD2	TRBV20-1	TGCAGTGCTCCTAGAAGCGGGGCAGAGACCCAGTACTTC	CSAPRSGAETQYF
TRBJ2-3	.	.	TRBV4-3	TGCGCCAGCAGCCAAGGGGATGGTAGTCGCACAGATACGCAGTATTTT	CASSQGDGSRTDTQYF
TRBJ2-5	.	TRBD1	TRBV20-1	TGCAGTGCTAGAGGACAGGGACGGGGTCAAGAGACCCAGTACTTC	CSARGQGRGQETQYF
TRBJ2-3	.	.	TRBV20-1	TGCAGTGCTCTCGCGGACGTCGCGGCCGACACAGATACGCAGTATTTT	CSALADVAADTDTQYF
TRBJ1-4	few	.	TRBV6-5	TGTGCCAGCAGTTACGCCCGGGACACTAATGAAAAACTGTTTTTT	CASSYARDTNEKLFF
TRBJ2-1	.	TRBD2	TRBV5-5	TGTGCCAGCTTGATAGCGGGGGTGTACAATGAGCAGTTCTTC	CASLIAGVYNEQFF
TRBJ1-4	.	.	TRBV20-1	TGCAGTGCTGCACCTGTGACAGACCCAACTAATGAAAAACTGTTTTTT	CSAAPVTDPTNEKLFF
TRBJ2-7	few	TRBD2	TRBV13	TGTGCCAGCAGCACCGGGACTAGCGGAGACGTCGAGCAGTACTTC	CASSTGTSGDVEQYF
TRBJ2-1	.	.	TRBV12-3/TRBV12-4	TGTGCCAGCAGTTTAAGACCCAGTCCCTCCTACAATGAGCAGTTCTTC	CASSLRPSPSYNEQFF
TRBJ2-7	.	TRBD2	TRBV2	TGTGCCAGCAGTGAAGGGGCGGGGGGACTTTACAATGAGCAGTACTTC	CASSEGAGGLYNEQYF
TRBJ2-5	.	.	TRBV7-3	TGTGCCAGCAGCCCCAACGTCCGGGGGCGAGATGAGACCCAGTACTTC	CASSPNVRGRDETQYF
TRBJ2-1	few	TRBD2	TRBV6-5	TGTGCCAGCAGTTACTCCGGACTAGCGGGATCCTACAATGAGCAGTTCTTC	CASSYSGLAGSYNEQFF
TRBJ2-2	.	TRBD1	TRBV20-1	TGCAGTGCTAGTTCCTGGACAGGGGGCCTTTCAATTTCCGGGGAGCTGTTTTTT	CSASSWTGGLSISGELFF
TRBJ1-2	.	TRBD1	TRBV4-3	TGCGCCAGCAGCCGCGAAATCGGACAGGGAGGCGATGGCTACACCTTC	CASSREIGQGGDGYTF
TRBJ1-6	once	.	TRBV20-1	TGCAGTGCTAGCCGACAGAAGAATTCACCCCTCCACTTT	CSASRQKNSPLHF
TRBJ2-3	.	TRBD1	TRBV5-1	TGCGCCAGCATGCCGCGCGGACAGGTGGCAGATACGCAGTATTTT	CASMPRGQVADTQYF
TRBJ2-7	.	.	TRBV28	TGTGCCAGCAGTTTACCTCGGGCAGGGAGCTCCTACGAGCAGTACTTC	CASSLPRAGSSYEQYF
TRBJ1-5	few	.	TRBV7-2	TGTGCCAGCAGCTTAGCAAGTGCTTCAGGGCAGCCCCAGCATTTT	CASSLASASGQPQHF
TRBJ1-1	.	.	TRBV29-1	TGCAGCGCCACGGCGGCAGGCACTGAAGCTTTCTTT	CSATAAGTEAFF
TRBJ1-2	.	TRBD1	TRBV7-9	TGTGCCAGCAGCCTTTCAGAGGGGGCGCGTGGGGGGAGGAACTATGGCTACACCTTC	CASSLSEGARGGRNYGYTF
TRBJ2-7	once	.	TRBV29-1	TGCAGCGTTTGTCGGGGGAGCTCCTGCGAGCAGTACTTC	CSVCRGSSCEQYF